This paragraph reports one T cell receptor (beta chain). The antigen is not known. The data stem from a study of long-term antiretroviral therapy in people with HIV. Findings and limits, study-wide: All blood samples came from the years 2004 to 2017, possibly under older ART regimens. Relative to control repertoires, HIV repertoires exhibited narrower CDR3 length ranges. Pre-ART expanded TRB clones stayed dominant throughout, though often decreasing after ART.

Sampling of each donor yielded at least one pre-ART PBMC sample and at least two post-ART PBMC samples. Germline V lookup: CDR1 SNHLY, CDR2 FYNNEI. V was shortened by 9 bases and J by 0 bases, with 11 bases between the two germline ends. The length of the CDR3 is 13 residues. Assay version v3.0 of immunoSEQ was used, and it was run at survey level. Sequenced by immunoSEQ multiplex PCR; TCRdb stores in-frame clones only, minus some. This table has 25,000 or so clones, around 83% appearing once. This chain joins TRBV2 and TRBJ2-5; no reliable D call. The receptor's source is a man younger than 35 with HIV. The sequences come from unsorted PBMCs, collected 3 years after starting antiretroviral therapy. The CDR3, as DNA: TGTGCCAGTAGTAGTTGGTACCAAGAGACCCAGTACTTC. The encoded protein is CASSSWYQETQYF.